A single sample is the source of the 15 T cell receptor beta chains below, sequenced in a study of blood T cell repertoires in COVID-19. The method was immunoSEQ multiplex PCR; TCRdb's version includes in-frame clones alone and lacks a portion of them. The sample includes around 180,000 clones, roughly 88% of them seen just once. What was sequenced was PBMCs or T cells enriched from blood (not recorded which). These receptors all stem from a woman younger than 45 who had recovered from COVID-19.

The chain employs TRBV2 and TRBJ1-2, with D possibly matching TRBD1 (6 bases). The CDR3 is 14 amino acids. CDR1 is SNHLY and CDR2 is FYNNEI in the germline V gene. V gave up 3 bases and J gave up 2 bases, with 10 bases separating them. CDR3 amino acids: CASSERQENYGYTF. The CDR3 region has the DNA TGTGCCAGCAGTGAGAGACAGGAGAACTATGGCTACACCTTC.

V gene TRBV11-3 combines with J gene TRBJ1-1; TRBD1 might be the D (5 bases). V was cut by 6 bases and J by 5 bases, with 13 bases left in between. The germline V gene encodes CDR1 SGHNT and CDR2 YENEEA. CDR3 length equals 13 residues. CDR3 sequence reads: CASRGTGGTEAFF. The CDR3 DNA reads TGTGCCAGCAGGGGTACGGGGGGGACTGAAGCTTTCTTT.

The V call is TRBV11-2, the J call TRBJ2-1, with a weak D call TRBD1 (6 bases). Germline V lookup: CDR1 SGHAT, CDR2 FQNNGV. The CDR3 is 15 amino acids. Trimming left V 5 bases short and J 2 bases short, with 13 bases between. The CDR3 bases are TGTGCCAGCAGCAACCTAGGGGGAACCTACAATGAGCAGTTCTTC. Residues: CASSNLGGTYNEQFF. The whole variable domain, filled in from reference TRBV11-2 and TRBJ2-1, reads EAGVAQSPRYKIIEKRQSVAFWCNPISGHATLYWYQQILGQGPKLLIQFQNNGVVDDSQLPKDRFSAERLKGVDSTLKIQPAKLEDSAVYLCASSNLGGTYNEQFFGPGTRLTVL.

The CDR3 nucleotides are TGTGCCATCAGTGGAGCGGGAGGGGGTCACACCGGGGAGCTGTTTTTT. It translates to CAISGAGGGHTGELFF. The chain is built from TRBV10-3 and TRBJ2-2, with 10 bases lining up with TRBD2. V lost 4 bases to trimming and J lost 3 bases; unmatched junction nucleotides: 5. The length of the CDR3 is 16 residues. Germline-derived CDR1 and CDR2 are ENHRY and SYGVKD.

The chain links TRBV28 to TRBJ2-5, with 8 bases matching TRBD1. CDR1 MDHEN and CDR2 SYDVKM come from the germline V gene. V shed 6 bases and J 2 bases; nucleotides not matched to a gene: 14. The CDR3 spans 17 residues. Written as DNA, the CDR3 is TGTGCCAGCAGCAGCCGCACCGGGACAGGATATCAAGAGACCCAGTACTTC. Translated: CASSSRTGTGYQETQYF.

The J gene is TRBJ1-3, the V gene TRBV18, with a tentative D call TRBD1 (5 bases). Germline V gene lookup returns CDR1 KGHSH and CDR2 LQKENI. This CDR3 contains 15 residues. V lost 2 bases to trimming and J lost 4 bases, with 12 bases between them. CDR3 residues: CASSPGAVNGNTIYF. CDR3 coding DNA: TGTGCCAGCTCACCAGGGGCAGTGAACGGAAACACCATATATTTT.

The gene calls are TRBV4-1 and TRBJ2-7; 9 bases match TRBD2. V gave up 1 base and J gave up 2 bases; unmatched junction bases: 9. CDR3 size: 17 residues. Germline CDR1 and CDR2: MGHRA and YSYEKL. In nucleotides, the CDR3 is TGCGCCAGCAGCCAAGTACCAGCGGGAGGTTTGACCTACGAGCAGTACTTC. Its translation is CASSQVPAGGLTYEQYF.

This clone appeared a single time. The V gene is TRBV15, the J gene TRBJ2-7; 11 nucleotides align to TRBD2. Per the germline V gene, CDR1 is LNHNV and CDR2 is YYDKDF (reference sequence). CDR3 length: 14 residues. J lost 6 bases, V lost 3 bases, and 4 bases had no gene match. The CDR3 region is CATSSSGGEVEQYF. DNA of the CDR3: TGTGCCACCAGCAGTAGCGGGGGGGAAGTCGAGCAGTACTTC.

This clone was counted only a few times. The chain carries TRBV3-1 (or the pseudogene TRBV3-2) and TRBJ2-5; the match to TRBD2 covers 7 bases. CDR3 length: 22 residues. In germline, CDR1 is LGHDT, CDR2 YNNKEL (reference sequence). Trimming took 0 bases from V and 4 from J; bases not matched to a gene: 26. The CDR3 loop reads CASSQDPPTSASIPSTPETQYF. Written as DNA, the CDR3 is TGTGCCAGCAGCCAAGATCCCCCCACTAGCGCCTCCATTCCCTCGACTCCAGAGACCCAGTACTTC.

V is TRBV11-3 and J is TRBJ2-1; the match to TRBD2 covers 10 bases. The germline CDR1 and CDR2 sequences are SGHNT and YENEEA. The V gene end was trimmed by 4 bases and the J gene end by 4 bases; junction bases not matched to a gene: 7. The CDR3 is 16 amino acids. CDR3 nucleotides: TGTGCCAGCAGCTCTCGGGGGGGACTAGCGTACAATGAGCAGTTCTTC. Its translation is CASSSRGGLAYNEQFF.

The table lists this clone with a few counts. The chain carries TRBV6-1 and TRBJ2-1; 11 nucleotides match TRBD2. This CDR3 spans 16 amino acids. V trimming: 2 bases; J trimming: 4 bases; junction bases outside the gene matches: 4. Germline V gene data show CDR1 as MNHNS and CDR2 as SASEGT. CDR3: CASSELGLAAYNEQFF. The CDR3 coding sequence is TGTGCCAGCAGTGAATTGGGACTAGCGGCATACAATGAGCAGTTCTTC.

CDR3 sequence reads: CASSFTSLNYEQYF. The CDR3 bases are TGTGCCAGCAGCTTTACTAGCCTTAACTACGAGCAGTACTTC. The chain couples TRBV5-4 to TRBJ2-7, with D perhaps matching TRBD2 (6 bases). The CDR3 has 14 residues. The ends were cut back, 2 bases at V and 3 bases at J, with 12 bases in the middle. The germline V gene encodes CDR1 SGHNT and CDR2 YYREEE (reference sequence).

CDR3: CASSIVTGGQWNTEAFF. The CDR3 coding sequence is TGTGCCAGTAGTATTGTGACAGGGGGCCAGTGGAACACTGAAGCTTTCTTT. The rearrangement uses TRBV19 and TRBJ1-1, with 10 nucleotides matching TRBD1. The CDR3 is 17 amino acids. Germline CDR1 LNHDA, CDR2 SQIVND (reference sequence). The V gene end was trimmed by 3 bases and the J gene end by 1 base; junction bases not matched to a gene: 8.

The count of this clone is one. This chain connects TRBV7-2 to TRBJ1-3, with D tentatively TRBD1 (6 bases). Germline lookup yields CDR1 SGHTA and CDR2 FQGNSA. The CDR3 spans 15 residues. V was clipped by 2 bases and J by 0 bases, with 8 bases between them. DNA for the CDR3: TGTGCCAGCAGCTTAACAGGGCTCTCTGGAAACACCATATATTTT. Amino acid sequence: CASSLTGLSGNTIYF.

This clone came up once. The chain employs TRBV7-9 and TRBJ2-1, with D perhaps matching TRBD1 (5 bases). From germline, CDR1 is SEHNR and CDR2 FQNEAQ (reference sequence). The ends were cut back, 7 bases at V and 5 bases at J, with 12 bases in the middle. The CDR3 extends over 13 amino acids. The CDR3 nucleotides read TGTGCCAGCACTGGGGCTACGAACAATGAGCAGTTCTTC. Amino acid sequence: CASTGATNNEQFF.